A single sample gave rise to the 19 T cell receptor beta chains below, sequenced in a study of cytomegalovirus exposure and HLA in healthy donors. Both 60 Vbeta primers and 13 Jbeta primers went into the PCR. TCRdb's table, derived via immunoSEQ multiplex PCR, lists solely in-frame clones and lacks some. Here the sample spans some 160,000 clones, about 88% being singletons. Sequencing input: PBMCs. The origin of the receptors is a man aged 30 to 45 in good health and CMV-seropositive.

This clone was observed many times. The chain uses TRBV11-2 and TRBJ1-1; D call uncertain. Germline loops: CDR1 SGHAT, CDR2 FQNNGV. The CDR3 length is 11 residues. Trimming removed 9 bases from V and 3 bases from J, with 8 bases in between. CDR3 DNA sequence: TGTGCCAGTTCAGGTTACACTGAAGCTTTCTTT. Translation: CASSGYTEAFF.

The genes are TRBV11-1 and TRBJ2-1; 7 nucleotides agree with TRBD2. The CDR3 contains 13 residues. V trimming: 5 bases; J trimming: 9 bases; junction bases outside the gene matches: 7. Germline V gene lookup returns CDR1 SGHAT and CDR2 FQDESV (reference sequence). CDR3 coding DNA: TGTGCCAGCAGCACCGGACTAGTTGGTGAGCAGTTCTTC. Translated, it gives CASSTGLVGEQFF.

This clone was picked up one time. The chain employs TRBV5-4 and TRBJ2-1; 7 nucleotides match TRBD2. This CDR3 comprises 16 residues. From germline, CDR1 is SGHNT and CDR2 YYREEE (reference sequence). V gave up 4 bases and J gave up 3 bases; unmatched junction bases: 10. DNA for the CDR3: TGTGCCAGCAGCGAGCCGACTAGCAGCTTCTACAATGAGCAGTTCTTC. Amino acid sequence: CASSEPTSSFYNEQFF. The full variable domain, in which reference TRBV5-4 and TRBJ2-1 provide the parts outside the CDR3, is ETGVTQSPTHLIKTRGQQVTLRCSSQSGHNTVSWYQQALGQGPQFIFQYYREEENGRGNFPPRFSGLQFPNYSSELNVNALELDDSALYLCASSEPTSSFYNEQFFGPGTRLTVL.

This clone was counted only a few times. The chain couples TRBV6-5 to TRBJ1-1, with 8 bases identical to TRBD1. The trim removed 6 bases at V and 7 bases at J, leaving 13 bases unmatched. The CDR3 totals 15 residues. Germline CDR1 MNHEY, CDR2 SVGAGI. The CDR3 nucleotides are TGTGCCAGCAGGTCCGGGACAGGTCCTGAGGGTGAAGCTTTCTTT. It codes for CASRSGTGPEGEAFF.

A note on this clone: Relative to the germline gene, one junction end is altered; a read error may explain this. This rearrangement joins TRBV5-4 to TRBJ2-2; perhaps TRBD2 as D (6 bases). Germline-derived CDR1 and CDR2 are SGHNT and YYREEE (reference sequence). There are 13 residues in the CDR3. CDR3 in DNA: TGTGCCAGCAGCCCCGGGAGAACCGGGGAGCTGCTTTTT. As protein: CASSPGRTGELLF.

The chain is built from TRBV11-3 and TRBJ1-2; TRBD1 matches 7 bases. Per the germline V gene, CDR1 is SGHNT and CDR2 is YENEEA. Losses at the gene ends were 5 bases for V and 4 bases for J; bases not matched to a gene: 4. The CDR3 spans 13 residues. The chain's CDR3 is CASSLRTGYGYTF. CDR3 DNA: TGTGCCAGCAGCCTTCGGACAGGCTATGGCTACACCTTC.

The rearrangement uses TRBV18 and TRBJ2-3; D is perhaps TRBD2 (5 bases). Trimming removed 2 bases at V and 3 bases at J, with 12 bases between. Germline V gene data show CDR1 as KGHSH and CDR2 as LQKENI. The CDR3 is 15 residues long. The CDR3 DNA reads TGTGCCAGCTCACCAAGAGGGTTTGGGACAGATACGCAGTATTTT. Its protein product is CASSPRGFGTDTQYF.

The V and J genes are TRBV30 and TRBJ2-5; TRBD1 matches 9 bases. Germline V lookup: CDR1 GTSNPN, CDR2 SVGIG (reference sequence). The CDR3 spans 14 residues. V lost 4 bases, J lost 2 bases, and 5 bases stayed unmatched. CDR3 region: CAWKNRGLQETQYF. CDR3 coding DNA: TGTGCCTGGAAGAACAGGGGGCTTCAAGAGACCCAGTACTTC. Variable domain in full (rest from reference TRBV30 and TRBJ2-5): SQTIHQWPATLVQPVGSPLSLECTVEGTSNPNLYWYRQAAGRGLQLLFYSVGIGQISSEVPQNLSASRPQDRQFILSSKKLLLSDSGFYLCAWKNRGLQETQYFGPGTRLLVL.

V and J are TRBV11-2 and TRBJ1-3, with TRBD1 identical over 7 bases. Germline CDR1 and CDR2: SGHAT and FQNNGV. CDR3 length: 14 residues. Unmatched junction bases numbered 4, after V lost 4 bases and J lost 4 bases. This CDR3 is CASSSGQLGNTIYF. The CDR3 DNA sequence: TGTGCCAGCAGCTCGGGACAGTTAGGAAACACCATATATTTT.

The J gene is TRBJ2-5, the V gene TRBV5-8; tentatively, D is TRBD2 (6 bases). CDR3 size: 13 residues. Trimming left V 0 bases short and J 5 bases short, with 8 bases between. The germline CDR1 and CDR2 sequences are SGHTS and YDEGEE. The CDR3: CASSLAGRETQYF. CDR3 sequence (DNA): TGTGCCAGCAGCTTGGCTGGGAGGGAGACCCAGTACTTC.

V and J are TRBV19 and TRBJ2-6, with D unclear. CDR3 length equals 14 residues. Germline CDR1 reads LNHDA; CDR2 reads SQIVND (reference sequence). The V end lost 5 bases, the J end lost 1 base, and 6 bases lay between the germline ends. CDR3 protein: CASSFRSGANVLTF. The CDR3, as DNA: TGTGCCAGTAGTTTTCGGTCTGGGGCCAACGTCCTGACTTTC.

The CDR3: CASSIARQGLTEAFF. The CDR3 DNA is TGTGCCAGTAGTATAGCCCGACAGGGCTTGACTGAAGCTTTCTTT. The rearrangement uses TRBV19 and TRBJ1-1; 7 bases fit TRBD1. The germline CDR1 and CDR2 sequences are LNHDA and SQIVND (reference sequence). After removal of 1 base from V and 5 bases from J, the junction contained 7 bases not matched to a gene. The CDR3 extends over 15 amino acids.

The rearrangement links TRBV7-9 to TRBJ2-7; perhaps TRBD2 as D (6 bases). Trimming removed 5 bases from V and 9 bases from J, with 11 bases in between. Looked up from germline, CDR1 is SEHNR and CDR2 is FQNEAQ (reference sequence). The CDR3 is 11 residues long. CDR3 in DNA: TGTGCCAGCAGCCGGACTAATGGGCAGTACTTC. Translated: CASSRTNGQYF.

In this sample, this clone turned up once. DNA of the CDR3: TGTGCCAGCTCACCTCCGGGTCCTGCCAAAAACATTCAGTACTTC. Protein product: CASSPPGPAKNIQYF. The chain links TRBV18 to TRBJ2-4; no firm D call. This CDR3 contains 15 residues. Per germline, CDR1 KGHSH and CDR2 LQKENI. V dropped 3 bases and J dropped 1 base, with 10 bases sitting between them.

This clone was seen once. The J gene is TRBJ2-1, the V gene TRBV4-2, with no clear D. Germline V gene sequence: CDR1 LGHNA, CDR2 YNFKEQ. CDR3 length: 15 amino acids. With 4 bases removed from V and 7 bases from J, the gap between germline ends came to 17 bases. The CDR3 bases are TGTGCCAGCAGCCCCGAGGATCGTTTCGTGAATGAGCAGTTCTTC. Translation: CASSPEDRFVNEQFF.

The rearrangement uses TRBV9 and TRBJ2-3; D gene unclear. Germline values: CDR1 SGDLS, CDR2 YYNGEE. V was clipped by 0 bases and J by 1 base, with 3 bases between them. The CDR3 is 13 amino acids. CDR3: CASSVGGTDTQYF. The DNA of the CDR3 is TGTGCCAGCAGCGTAGGCGGCACAGATACGCAGTATTTT. The whole variable domain, remainder taken from reference TRBV9 and TRBJ2-3, is DSGVTQTPKHLITATGQRVTLRCSPRSGDLSVYWYQQSLDQGLQFLIQYYNGEERAKGNILERFSAQQFPDLHSELNLSSLELGDSALYFCASSVGGTDTQYFGPGTRLTVL.

The J gene is TRBJ2-2, the V gene TRBV4-3; D gene unclear. The CDR3 contains 17 residues. Between the trimmed V and J ends, which lost 0 bases and 0 bases, there was a span of 11 bases. Germline loops: CDR1 LGHNA, CDR2 YSLEER. This CDR3 is CASSQEWQFANTGELFF. CDR3 DNA sequence: TGCGCCAGCAGCCAAGAGTGGCAGTTCGCGAACACCGGGGAGCTGTTTTTT.

As for this clone: This same CDR3 is encoded by further DNA sequences in the sample. CDR3 coding DNA: TGTGCCAGCAGTTACTCCAGGGGCAATCAGCCCCAGCATTTT. It codes for CASSYSRGNQPQHF. The chain links TRBV6-6 to TRBJ1-5, with D possibly TRBD1 on 5 matching bases. The CDR3 runs to 14 residues. Trimming cost V 0 bases and J 2 bases, with 5 bases left between them. CDR1 is MNHNY and CDR2 is SVGAGI in the germline V gene (reference sequence).

CDR3: CASSPEAGLGEKLFF. The CDR3 bases are TGTGCCAGCTCACCAGAGGCAGGGTTGGGTGAAAAACTGTTTTTT. The V gene is TRBV18, the J gene TRBJ1-4; D might be TRBD1 (5 bases). Trimming took 2 bases from V and 7 from J, leaving 14 bases between them. The CDR3 has 15 amino acids. Per the germline V gene, CDR1 is KGHSH and CDR2 is LQKENI. The complete variable domain, with remaining parts taken from reference TRBV18 and TRBJ1-4, reads NAGVMQNPRHLVRRRGQEARLRCSPMKGHSHVYWYRQLPEEGLKFMVYLQKENIIDESGMPKERFSAEFPKEGPSILRIQQVVRGDSAAYFCASSPEAGLGEKLFFGSGTQLSVL.